This record looks at one T cell receptor (beta chain) sequence and its context. The CDR3 is 14 amino acids. The ends lost 4 bases at V and 4 bases at J; junction bases unmatched: 5. Germline values: CDR1 SGHDN, CDR2 FVKESK. The sample originates from a study of resident and recirculating memory T cells in vitiligo. Data came from immunoSEQ multiplex PCR; TCRdb stores just in-frame clones and leaves some out. Of tens of thousands of clones in the sample, approximately 90% were seen once. The chain is built from TRBV14 and TRBJ1-2; 8 positions agree with TRBD1. This receptor was taken from a male donor with vitiligo. The sequenced sample consisted of blood. The CDR3 bases are TGTGCCAGCAGCCCTGGACAGGGCACCTATGGCTACACCTTC. It yields the protein CASSPGQGTYGYTF.